This passage covers 23 T cell receptor beta chains from one sample sequenced in a study of T-cell reconstitution after alpha-beta-depleted transplantation in children. This sample's TCRbeta library carried unique molecular identifier barcodes. TCRdb ran MiXCR on the PCR reads and lists one entry per CDR3 protein. The data contain 300,000 to 400,000 distinct CDR3 sequences, 20% to 30% of them singletons. The material sequenced was PBMCs, mostly from graft donor cells, taken 180 days after TCRalphabeta/CD19-depleted stem cell transplant. Receptor source: a male patient younger than 18 who had a stem cell transplant for acute lymphoblastic leukemia, so the T cells may come from the graft donor.

The V gene is TRBV19, the J gene TRBJ2-7; D is uncertain. The V gene's germline CDR1 is LNHDA and CDR2 SQIVND (reference sequence). Trimming cost V 3 bases and J 3 bases, with 3 bases left between them. The CDR3 has 11 amino acids. The CDR3 region is CASSMHYEQYF. CDR3 DNA: TGTGCCAGTAGTATGCACTACGAGCAGTACTTC.

The rearrangement uses TRBV6-5 and TRBJ2-5; D is ambiguous. V lost 2 bases, J lost 5 bases, and 12 bases lay in between. Germline-derived CDR1 and CDR2 are MNHEY and SVGAGI. The CDR3 contains 14 residues. The DNA of the CDR3 is TGTGCCAGCAGTTACCAAACTCTTTATGAGACCCAGTACTTC. Encoded protein: CASSYQTLYETQYF.

The chain joins TRBV6-2 or TRBV6-3 to TRBJ2-2; D is unresolved. Trimming removed 2 bases from V and 0 bases from J, with 13 bases in between. Germline CDR1 is MNHEY and CDR2 is SVGEGT. The CDR3 runs 17 residues. CDR3 sequence: CASSYESSTANTGELFF. The DNA of the CDR3 is TGTGCCAGCAGTTACGAGTCGAGCACAGCGAACACCGGGGAGCTGTTTTTT.

A remark on this clonotype: One end of the junction is discordant with germline, which a read error may explain. The chain carries TRBV2 and TRBJ1-2; D is unclear. CDR1 SNHLY and CDR2 FYNNEI come from the germline V gene. The CDR3 extends over 11 amino acids. DNA of the CDR3: TGTACCAGCAAATGGGGCTATGGCTACACCTTC. It translates to CTSKWGYGYTF.

The rearrangement uses TRBV5-6 and TRBJ2-2; 7 bases agree with TRBD2. V lost 1 base and J lost 6; bases outside the gene matches: 9. The CDR3 runs 16 residues. Germline CDR1 and CDR2: SGHDT and YYEEEE. The DNA of the CDR3 is TGTGCCAGCAGCTTGTCTGGCGGGAGTAAACCCGGGGAGCTGTTTTTT. It encodes CASSLSGGSKPGELFF.

V and J are TRBV7-9 and TRBJ2-1; 14 bases map to TRBD2. This CDR3 is built from 15 residues. Trimming cost V 4 bases and J 12 bases; bases outside gene matches: 8. Germline CDR1 reads SEHNR; CDR2 reads FQNEAQ (reference sequence). CDR3 loop: CASSSPTSGRAWQFF. The CDR3 nucleotides are TGTGCCAGCAGCTCGCCGACTAGCGGGAGGGCCTGGCAGTTCTTC.

There are a few counts of this clonotype. This rearrangement joins TRBV12-3 or TRBV12-4 to TRBJ1-1; the D gene is possibly TRBD1 (6 bases). Deletions cut 1 base from V and 3 bases from J, with 18 bases between. The CDR3 spans 17 residues. This CDR3 is CASSLGRFRGADTEAFF. CDR3 DNA: TGTGCCAGCAGTTTAGGGAGGTTCAGGGGAGCGGACACTGAAGCTTTCTTT.

This clonotype was detected a few times. The chain is built from TRBV12-3 or TRBV12-4 and TRBJ1-2; D not certain. Between the trimmed V and J ends, which lost 1 base and 4 bases, there was a span of 10 bases. This CDR3 contains 14 residues. In nucleotides, the CDR3 is TGTGCCAGCAGTTTAGGGGTATGGGTCTATGGCTACACCTTC. Its translation: CASSLGVWVYGYTF.

The table lists this clonotype with a few counts. The V call is TRBV20-1, the J call TRBJ2-3, with 9 bases matching TRBD2. Germline V CDR1 and CDR2: DFQATT, SNEGSKA (reference sequence). Losses at the gene ends were 5 bases for V and 6 bases for J; bases not matched to a gene: 9. The CDR3 covers 14 residues. The CDR3 region is CSAPRGRARDTQYF. The CDR3 DNA reads as TGCAGTGCTCCGCGCGGGAGGGCCAGGGATACGCAGTATTTT.

This CDR3 is CASSSATPTDTQYF. The CDR3 DNA is TGTGCCAGCAGTTCGGCGACTCCCACAGATACGCAGTATTTT. The rearrangement links TRBV12-3 or TRBV12-4 to TRBJ2-3; no firm D call. The germline V and J ends were trimmed by 4 bases and 2 bases, with 10 bases remaining between them. The CDR3 has 14 amino acids.

The rearrangement uses TRBV2 and TRBJ2-7, with D possibly TRBD1 on 6 matching bases. The CDR3 has 13 amino acids. Germline CDR1 and CDR2: SNHLY and FYNNEI. Trimming stripped 7 bases from V and 3 bases from J, with 13 bases between. CDR3: CASIGQGIYEQYF. The CDR3 region has the DNA TGTGCCAGCATAGGCCAGGGGATCTACGAGCAGTACTTC.

The rearrangement uses TRBV5-1 and TRBJ2-1; D gene unclear. This CDR3 comprises 14 residues. Trimming took 1 base from V and 5 from J, leaving 10 bases between them. Germline assignment: CDR1 SGHRS and CDR2 YFSETQ. The CDR3 nucleotides read TGCGCCAGCAGCTTGTACGAATTAAACAATGAGCAGTTCTTC. Encoded protein: CASSLYELNNEQFF.

This chain links TRBV7-2 with TRBJ1-2; D may be TRBD1 (6 bases). The CDR3 length is 14 residues. CDR1 SGHTA and CDR2 FQGNSA come from the germline V gene. V shed 2 bases and J shed 8 bases, with 15 bases lying between them. CDR3 sequence: CASSLRGGAWGYTF. The CDR3 DNA follows: TGTGCCAGCAGCTTACGGGGGGGCGCTTGGGGCTACACCTTC.

This clonotype was counted a few times. The chain links TRBV12-3 or TRBV12-4 to TRBJ2-1; no firm D call. V was shortened by 3 bases and J by 8 bases, with 11 bases between the two germline ends. This CDR3 spans 13 amino acids. As DNA, the CDR3 is TGTGCCAGCAGTTTCGAGCCATTCCATGAGCAGTTCTTC. Amino acids: CASSFEPFHEQFF.

The gene calls are TRBV5-1 and TRBJ2-5; 8 nucleotides line up with TRBD2. Looked up from germline, CDR1 is SGHRS and CDR2 is YFSETQ. The CDR3 consists of 15 residues. J gave up 5 bases and V 4 bases, and 10 bases lay outside the gene matches. CDR3 residues: CASSLGTRGAETQYF. The CDR3 nucleotides are TGCGCCAGCAGCCTAGGGACTAGAGGAGCGGAGACCCAGTACTTC.

This clonotype was recorded only once. The chain joins TRBV7-2 to TRBJ2-7; TRBD1 might be the D (6 bases). The CDR3 runs to 17 residues. CDR1 SGHTA and CDR2 FQGNSA come from the germline V gene. Trimming took 2 bases from V and 2 from J, leaving 19 bases between them. CDR3 in amino acids: CASSLSPRWGLTYEQYF. DNA of the CDR3: TGTGCCAGCAGCTTATCCCCTAGATGGGGGCTTACCTACGAGCAGTACTTC.

V usage is TRBV7-9 and J usage is TRBJ2-7, with D unresolved. Looked up from germline, CDR1 is SEHNR and CDR2 is FQNEAQ (reference sequence). The length of the CDR3 is 15 residues. With 5 bases removed from V and 3 bases from J, the gap between germline ends came to 17 bases. The CDR3 DNA reads as TGTGCCAGCAGCGTCGGAGAGCCGAGGTTCTACGAGCAGTACTTC. Translated: CASSVGEPRFYEQYF.

J is TRBJ2-1 and V is TRBV7-3; tentatively, D is TRBD2 (5 bases). This CDR3 contains 15 residues. Germline-derived CDR1 and CDR2 are SGHTA and FQGTGA. V was cut by 3 bases and J by 7 bases, with 16 bases left in between. The CDR3 region is CASSFLSPGDNEQFF. The CDR3 nucleotides read TGTGCCAGCAGCTTCCTTAGTCCCGGGGATAATGAGCAGTTCTTC.

The chain combines TRBV12-3 or TRBV12-4 with TRBJ1-1; tentatively, D is TRBD1 (5 bases). V lost 6 bases, J lost 11 bases, and 13 bases lay in between. This CDR3 has 11 residues. Written as DNA, the CDR3 is TGTGCCAGCAGATGGGCGGGGCACGCTTTCTTT. Residues: CASRWAGHAFF.

The sample holds a few counts of this clonotype. The chain uses TRBV4-2 and TRBJ2-3; D unresolved. The CDR3 extends over 14 amino acids. Germline loops: CDR1 LGHNA, CDR2 YNFKEQ. V was shortened by 1 base and J by 2 bases, with 7 bases between the two germline ends. In DNA form, the CDR3 reads TGTGCCAGCAGCCAAGGTCACTACACAGATACGCAGTATTTT. Protein sequence: CASSQGHYTDTQYF.

There are a few counts of this clonotype. The chain has TRBV19 and TRBJ2-7; 8 nucleotides agree with TRBD2. The CDR3 is made up of 15 amino acids. Trimming cost V 5 bases and J 0 bases; bases outside gene matches: 6. Per germline, CDR1 LNHDA and CDR2 SQIVND (reference sequence). The CDR3: CASSALAAISYEQYF. Written as DNA, the CDR3 is TGTGCCAGTAGTGCACTAGCGGCAATCTCCTACGAGCAGTACTTC. Using reference TRBV19 and TRBJ2-7 for the parts outside the CDR3, the full variable domain is DGGITQSPKYLFRKEGQNVTLSCEQNLNHDAMYWYRQDPGQGLRLIYYSQIVNDFQKGDIAEGYSVSREKKESFPLTVTSAQKNPTAFYLCASSALAAISYEQYFGPGTRLTVT.

The genes are TRBV28 and TRBJ2-1; 7 bases are shared with TRBD1. The CDR3 has 13 amino acids. J gave up 7 bases and V 6 bases, and 6 bases lay outside the gene matches. Germline V gene lookup returns CDR1 MDHEN and CDR2 SYDVKM. The CDR3 spells CASSRDSRNEQFF. For the CDR3, the DNA is TGTGCCAGCAGCAGGGACAGTAGGAATGAGCAGTTCTTC.

This clonotype was counted between two and nine times. The rearrangement uses TRBV11-2 and TRBJ2-7; D assignment may be TRBD1 or TRBD2 (5 bases each). Germline CDR1 and CDR2: SGHAT and FQNNGV. The CDR3 is 14 amino acids. V lost 0 bases and J lost 3, with 9 bases in between. Here the CDR3 reads CASSLEGRIYEQYF. CDR3 bases: TGTGCCAGCAGCTTAGAGGGACGGATCTACGAGCAGTACTTC. The entire variable domain, with the rest obtained from reference TRBV11-2 and TRBJ2-7, is as follows: EAGVAQSPRYKIIEKRQSVAFWCNPISGHATLYWYQQILGQGPKLLIQFQNNGVVDDSQLPKDRFSAERLKGVDSTLKIQPAKLEDSAVYLCASSLEGRIYEQYFGPGTRLTVT.